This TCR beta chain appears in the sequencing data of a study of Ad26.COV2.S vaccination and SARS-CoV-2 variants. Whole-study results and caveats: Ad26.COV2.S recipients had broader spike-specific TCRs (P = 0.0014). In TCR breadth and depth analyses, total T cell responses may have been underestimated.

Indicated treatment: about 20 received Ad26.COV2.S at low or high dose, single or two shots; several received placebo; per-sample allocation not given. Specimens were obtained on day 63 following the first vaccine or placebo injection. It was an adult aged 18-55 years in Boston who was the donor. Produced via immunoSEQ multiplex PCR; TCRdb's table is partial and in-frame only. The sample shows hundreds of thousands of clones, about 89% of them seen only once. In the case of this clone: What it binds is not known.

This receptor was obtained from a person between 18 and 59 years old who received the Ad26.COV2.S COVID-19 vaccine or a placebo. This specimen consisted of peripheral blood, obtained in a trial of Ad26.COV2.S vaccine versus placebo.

The CDR3 DNA sequence: TGTGCCAGCAGCCGATATACCCCCGGCAGTTCGAACACCGGGGAGCTGTTTTTT. It encodes CASSRYTPGSSNTGELFF. The gene calls are TRBV3-1 (or the pseudogene TRBV3-2) and TRBJ2-2; D not resolved. V shed 4 bases and J shed 0 bases, with 18 bases lying between them. CDR1 is LGHDT, CDR2 YNNKEL, per germline (reference sequence). The CDR3 totals 18 residues.